The rows below give T cell receptor beta chains drawn from one sample of a study of PD-1 blockade in classical Hodgkin lymphoma. Sequencing was performed with immunoSEQ multiplex PCR; in TCRdb, only in-frame clones are kept and a portion is missing. The sample has about 97,000 clones; 75% to 90% are singletons. Source: peripheral blood mononuclear cells (PBMCs), taken at baseline. The receptors here all came from a human donor with classical Hodgkin lymphoma. CDR3s include the opening cysteine and the closing phenylalanine or tryptophan. Where a row states a size, it is once, few, many or the class of an expanded clone; other rows omit it.

clone_size v_call cdr3_aa
few TRBV18 CASSLYSAGQGSAEQYF
- TRBV19 CASREYRDQPQHF
few TRBV7-5 CVRGAKRGDNQPQHF
- TRBV30 CAWSRQGAGESYTF
- TRBV28 CASTFRGTTNYGYTF
few TRBV10-3 CAISRLERETQYF
- TRBV7-8 CASSFVARGRSYNEQFF
- TRBV6-5 CASSYGLGSEQYF
- TRBV6-5 CASSSQPRGNQPQHF
- TRBV6-1 CASSDPGGPRRDTQYF
- TRBV28 CASSSTGDEAFF
- TRBV11-3 CASSHPLASDTQYF
- TRBV30 CAWSVLPTTGELFF
- TRBV9 CASSVGGGQGTEAFF
- TRBV27 CASARGAGANYGYTF
- TRBV4-2 CASSQDSYRGNEQYF
- TRBV12-5 CASGFRRPGPPITQYF
- TRBV9 CASSVTTSGSADTQYF
- TRBV7-3 CASSLPGTSEQFF
- TRBV6-4 CASSDGAGDSNTGELFF
- TRBV10-3 CATTPGLAGEEQFF
- TRBV7-2 CASSPGQGFGNTIYF
- TRBV7-9 CASSLGHSNTEAFF
- TRBV5-6 CASSLAPGGPGELFF
once TRBV10-1 CASRSSVPGDTQYF
- TRBV6-1 CASSEAPEGKLFF
- TRBV6-5 CASTLDSFTDTQYF